This T cell receptor beta chain was sequenced during a study of graft-versus-host responses after intestinal transplantation. With regard to this clone: Its target is unknown.

The table came from immunoSEQ multiplex PCR; TCRdb's copy has only in-frame clones and leaves some out. The sample has about 54,000 clones, about 90% seen once. Points from the study as a whole: Marrow from the recipient contained GvH clones, some of which had appeared first in ileum or blood. Within allografts, high graft-versus-host to host-versus-graft clonal ratios were seen among patients with graft-donor T cell macrochimerism. An association linked early post-transplant HvG declines with peak circulating GvH clone levels.

Deletions cut 5 bases from V and 0 bases from J, with 9 bases between. Germline assignment: CDR1 SGHDT and CDR2 YYEEEE. The CDR3 has 15 residues. The rearrangement uses TRBV5-6 and TRBJ2-6, with a weak D call TRBD1 (6 bases). The clonotype was recovered from a human patient who received an intestinal transplant, so some T cells may come from the graft donor. The starting material was PBMCs, obtained more than 650 days after intestinal transplant. For the CDR3, the DNA is TGTGCCAGCAGACAGGGTTACTCTGGGGCCAACGTCCTGACTTTC. Protein sequence: CASRQGYSGANVLTF.